These T cell receptor beta chains were read from a single sample in a study of beta chain features in type 1 diabetes. Profiled with immunoSEQ multiplex PCR; TCRdb holds only in-frame clones, not every one. The top ten hold 1% of the sample, which has around 300,000 clones, 7% to 9% seen once. Sequencing used central memory CD4+ T cells from blood. The receptors derive from a woman aged 18-35 years in good health. Both conserved end residues are part of each CDR3. D genes are given only for firm matches. Clone size is shown for a subset of rows, as once, few, many or a class of expanded clone.

TRBV30	-	TRBD1	TRBJ1-5	TGTGCCTGGAAGGACAGGGCGCATCAGCCCCAGCATTTT	CAWKDRAHQPQHF
TRBV7-9	many	-	TRBJ2-7	TGTGCCAGCAGCTTAGCCCGGGGACGGCTTACCTACGAGCAGTACTTC	CASSLARGRLTYEQYF
TRBV23-1	few	-	TRBJ2-6	TGCGCCAGCAGTCAATCAGGAGACTCTGGGGCCAACGTCCTGACTTTC	CASSQSGDSGANVLTF
TRBV7-3	-	-	TRBJ2-1	TGTGCCAGCAGCGAGGACGGATCCTACAATGAGCAGTTCTTC	CASSEDGSYNEQFF
TRBV30	-	-	TRBJ1-5	TGTGCCTGGAGCGATTCACTACAGCCATATAGCAATCAGCCCCAGCATTTT	CAWSDSLQPYSNQPQHF
TRBV19	few	-	TRBJ1-4	TGTGCCAGTAGTACAGGAGCAACTAATGAAAAACTGTTTTTT	CASSTGATNEKLFF
TRBV28	few	-	TRBJ1-1	TGTGCCAGCAGTTACTCGTTTGGACTGCACACTGAAGCTTTCTTT	CASSYSFGLHTEAFF
TRBV5-6	few	-	TRBJ2-1	TGTGCCAGCAGCTTAGGTCCAGTCTACAATGAGCAGTTCTTC	CASSLGPVYNEQFF
TRBV9	few	TRBD1	TRBJ2-1	TGTGCCAGCAGCGTGGGACAGGGGATTTACAATGAGCAGTTCTTC	CASSVGQGIYNEQFF
TRBV9	-	-	TRBJ1-1	TGTGCCAGCAGCCCCGGCTTGAACACTGAAGCTTTCTTT	CASSPGLNTEAFF
TRBV30	-	-	TRBJ2-5	TGTGCCTGGAGGAGCCACGCAGGGAGGAAGGGCCAAGAGACCCAGTACTTC	CAWRSHAGRKGQETQYF
TRBV6-6	-	TRBD1	TRBJ1-5	TGTGCCAGCAGTTACGGAGGGGGCCTTGGCAATCAGCCCCAGCATTTT	CASSYGGGLGNQPQHF
TRBV7-3	few	-	TRBJ2-1	TGTGCCAGCAGCCCGGGGGGCGTCGGGGACAATGAGCAGTTCTTC	CASSPGGVGDNEQFF
TRBV29-1	-	-	TRBJ1-4	TGCAGCGTCTTGCCGGAGAATGAAAAACTGTTTTTT	CSVLPENEKLFF
TRBV7-9	many	-	TRBJ1-3	TGTGCCAGCAGCACAGGCGGGTTCTCTGGAAACACCATATATTTT	CASSTGGFSGNTIYF
TRBV18	-	-	TRBJ1-2	TGTGCCAGCTCTCCTGCCGAGACGACAGGCTATGGCTACACCTTC	CASSPAETTGYGYTF
TRBV11-3	-	TRBD1	TRBJ2-6	TGTGCCAGCAGCTTAGGGACAGGGGCTGGGGCCAACGTCCTGACTTTC	CASSLGTGAGANVLTF
TRBV29-1	-	TRBD1	TRBJ2-1	TGCAGCACCAGGACAGGCAAGAATGAGCAGTTCTTC	CSTRTGKNEQFF
TRBV5-1	few	-	TRBJ2-1	TGCGCCAGCACCACACAGGTGGAGGCCTACAATGAGCAGTTCTTC	CASTTQVEAYNEQFF
TRBV6-5	-	TRBD2	TRBJ2-7	TGTGCCAGCAGGGCGGGCGGGAGGTCCGACGAGCAGTACTTC	CASRAGGRSDEQYF
TRBV7-8	-	-	TRBJ1-1	TGTGCCAGCAGCTTACTGACAGTAAACACTGAAGCTTTCTTT	CASSLLTVNTEAFF
TRBV13	-	TRBD2	TRBJ2-1	TGTGCCAGCAGCTTTTCGCCCCTCGGCGGGGGGGCCTCCTACAATGAGCAGTTCTTC	CASSFSPLGGGASYNEQFF
TRBV5-4	-	-	TRBJ1-5	TGTGCCAGCAGCTTGGGGGGCCGGGACGACCAGCCCCAGCATTTT	CASSLGGRDDQPQHF
TRBV9	-	-	TRBJ2-1	TGTGCCAGCAGCGTAGACCACACCGGTCGAAGCCCGTTCTTC	CASSVDHTGRSPFF
TRBV9	few	TRBD1	TRBJ1-1	TGTGCCAGCAGCGCCGTCCCGGGACAGGGCGGGGGCACTGAAGCTTTCTTT	CASSAVPGQGGGTEAFF
TRBV6-1	-	-	TRBJ2-3	TGTGCCAGCAGCCCCAGGGGGGGCACAGATACGCAGTATTTT	CASSPRGGTDTQYF
TRBV18	few	TRBD1	TRBJ1-1	TGTGCCAGCTCACCGACCGGGACAGGCATGAACACTGAAGCTTTCTTT	CASSPTGTGMNTEAFF
TRBV6-1	-	-	TRBJ2-6	TGTGCCAGCAGTGAAGGAGGCTTGGCGTTTCGCTCTGGGGCCAACGTCCTGACTTTC	CASSEGGLAFRSGANVLTF
TRBV10-3	-	-	TRBJ1-1	TGTGCCATCAGTGACATGGATTTGAACACTGAAGCTTTCTTT	CAISDMDLNTEAFF
TRBV4-3	few	-	TRBJ1-3	TGCGCCAGCAGCCAATATCGGAGGTTCTCTGGAAACACCATATATTTT	CASSQYRRFSGNTIYF
TRBV15	-	-	TRBJ1-2	TGTGCCACCAGCAGGGGAGGGATTAACTATGGCTACACCTTC	CATSRGGINYGYTF
TRBV7-8	-	TRBD1	TRBJ1-2	TGTGCCAGCAGCTTCGAGGGACAGATTAACTATGGCTACACCTTC	CASSFEGQINYGYTF
TRBV5-1	-	-	TRBJ2-1	TGCGCCAGCAGTGCAGGGACACGGAGCAATGAGCAGTTCTTC	CASSAGTRSNEQFF
TRBV7-2	-	-	TRBJ1-3	TGTGCCAGCAGCTTAGGAGGGGCCGGAAACACCATATATTTT	CASSLGGAGNTIYF
TRBV10-3	few	-	TRBJ1-2	TGTGCCATCAGTGAGATCGCGGGGTACACCTTC	CAISEIAGYTF